The sequence of this TCR beta chain was determined in a study of T cells in Graves' hyperthyroidism and ophthalmopathy (dated by TCRdb to between 2017 and 2020). At the level of the whole study: Peripheral blood was collected at initial diagnosis, before any treatment. The 95 to 100 discovery patients were randomly divided into training and test sets at a 7:3 ratio. The paper describes TCR Vbeta CDR3 sequencing of 130 to 150 peripheral blood samples, made up of about 41 ophthalmopathy patients, 70 to 80 hyperthyroidism patients and about 17 progressor patients. Following sampling, methimazole starting at 30 mg daily was given to hyperthyroidism patients, and high-dose intravenous methylprednisolone was given to ophthalmopathy patients. In addition, the study compared T-cell repertoires in thyroid tissue and in blood from roughly 6 Graves' hyperthyroidism patients. Prospective prediction of ophthalmopathy was tested in an independent validation cohort consisting of about 19 hyperthyroidism patients and 17 patients who later progressed to ophthalmopathy. To identify distinguishing TCR V-J signatures, a discovery cohort of around 100 patients was used, comprising 43 with Graves' ophthalmopathy and approximately 57 with stable Graves' hyperthyroidism. Overall study results and their limits: In cross-validation, a model built on a 13 V-J signature told ophthalmopathy apart from stable hyperthyroidism with under 90% sensitivity and roughly 81% specificity, and in testing the same model reached 80%/75%. In validation, progression to ophthalmopathy was predicted by the model with around 71% sensitivity and 72.22% specificity, a median of approximately 6.5 months before onset. Sample size was not statistically predetermined, and investigators were not blinded to group allocation. Most expanded thyroid clonotypes (frequency above 0.001) were also detected in blood, a finding suggesting that blood repertoires may reflect thyroid immune responses.

TCR beta CDR3 regions were amplified from RNA transcripts. The TCR CDR3 was subjected to a first round of RT-PCR using the HTBI primer set and the Qiagen OneStep RT-PCR kit. Libraries were constructed in a second round of multiplex PCR, after which size selection and purification were performed. Paired-end sequencing of the libraries was performed with 100 bp reads on an Illumina HiSeq2000. The original methods were these. Raw data were processed with SOAPnuke, discarding reads with adapters, uncalled bases, mean Phred below 15, or no exact constant-primer or identifier match. High-quality paired reads were merged using COPE v1.2.5, and each unique nucleotide sequence was defined as a clonotype. MiTCR v1.1 was used to align the clonotypes against IMGT TRBV, TRBD and TRBJ reference segments. Only V-J combinations with frequency above 0.0001, covering 99% to 99.2% of repertoires, were analysed. The TCS score was defined as the ratio of F50 (clonal expansion) to E x V (chaos), calculated using BLOSUM62-based TCRdist between CDR3 peptides within each V-J. Welch's t-statistics and random forest reduced just over 500 V-J features to fewer than 15, which were used in a naive Bayes classifier (R e1071). TCRdb took the public reads, trimmed them with fastp at Q25, ran MiXCR for clone calling and kept in-frame beta chains. CDR3 protein duplicates are merged, each entry listing the most common genes and DNA. These V and J calls originate from TCRdb's pipeline instead of the authors' own analysis. A total of approximately 710,000 distinct CDR3 sequences appear in this sample, roughly a sixth of them only once. 15% of the sample is held by the ten biggest clonotypes.

Graves' hyperthyroidism was defined as stable when no progression to ophthalmopathy occurred over 18 months of follow-up. Hyperthyroidism patients were newly diagnosed, had a disease duration of under 2 months, and were aged 18 to 65 years. Any patient with an uncontrolled infection, another autoimmune disease, pregnancy or lactation was excluded. Clinical symptoms, serum thyroxine and TRAb, thyroid ultrasound, and orbital computed tomography formed the basis for the diagnoses. Ficoll-Paque density gradient centrifugation was used to isolate PBMCs from about 9.4 ml of fresh peripheral blood. Total RNA was extracted using Trizol reagent, and RNA quality was assessed on an Agilent 2100 Bioanalyzer. This clonotype was seen at least ten times. Its specific antigen is unknown. No qualities accompany the bases; no much larger clone lies one base away. CDR1 is given as MNHNS and CDR2 as SASEGT, both from the germline V gene. A distance of 12 bases separates the germline ends of V and J, which lose 6 bases and 3 bases respectively. Spanning cysteine to phenylalanine, the CDR3 consists of 13 amino acids. The only DNA kept is the CDR3, 39 bases in frame from the first base.

This clonotype was obtained from a man in his fifties or sixties with Graves' hyperthyroidism. Rearrangement joined TRBV6-1 to TRBJ2-7; no D segment can be confidently identified. Sequenced: blood. The CDR3 region: CASRGEENYEQYF. The sequenced DNA: TGTGCCAGCAGGGGTGAAGAAAACTACGAGCAGTACTTC.